This T cell receptor beta chain was sequenced for a study of regulatory T cells in long-lasting Graves disease. This clonotype was observed at least ten times. Trimming removed 8 bases from V and 6 bases from J, with 20 bases in between. Germline CDR1 reads MDHEN; CDR2 reads SYDVKM. The CDR3 covers 14 residues. Documented time point: persistent/refractory GD, antithyroid drugs over 5 years with positive TRAb. RNA from PBMCs was the source of the TCR library. Combining iRepertoire HTBI primers with Arm-PCR of CDR3 regions, the authors built TCR beta libraries. TCRdb ran MiXCR on the multiplex PCR reads and lists one entry per CDR3 protein. The profile shows around 400,000 distinct CDR3 sequences, approximately 25% of them singletons.

Source: peripheral blood mononuclear cells (PBMCs), taken when the disease was refractory, from a patient treated with antithyroid drugs. This chain links TRBV28 with TRBJ2-7; D is tentatively TRBD1 or TRBD2 (7 bases each). This sequence was found in a woman aged 40 to 50 with Graves disease. CDR3 region: CASRGEGAWREQYF. In nucleotides, the CDR3 is TGTGCCAGCCGAGGGGAGGGGGCATGGCGCGAGCAGTACTTC.